Following are 9 T cell receptor beta chains from one sample sequenced in a study of shared clonotypes between healthy human individuals. Naive CD8 cells comprised CD45RO-negative, CCR7-positively selected cells, excluding terminally differentiated effector memory CD45RA+ cells. Sequencing was performed with immunoSEQ multiplex PCR; in TCRdb, only in-frame clones are kept and a portion is missing. The sample lists under 1 million clones; about 96% were seen once. The sequenced sample consisted of naive CD8+ T cells sorted from blood. These receptors all come from a man aged 25 to 45 in good health.

This chain uses TRBV6-5 with TRBJ2-7; D remains ambiguous. Germline CDR1 is MNHEY and CDR2 is SVGAGI. The CDR3 runs to 12 residues. The V end was cut by 2 bases, the J end by 5 bases, with 7 bases between. The CDR3 spells CASSYGVDEQYF. CDR3 DNA sequence: TGTGCCAGCAGTTACGGGGTGGACGAGCAGTACTTC.

The rearrangement links TRBV6-6 to TRBJ2-1; D perhaps matches TRBD1 (5 bases). In germline, CDR1 is MNHNY, CDR2 SVGAGI (reference sequence). This CDR3 region has 14 residues. V lost 7 bases and J lost 4, with 14 bases in between. The CDR3 sequence is CASTDKGIYNEQFF. The CDR3, as DNA: TGTGCCAGCACTGACAAGGGGATTTACAATGAGCAGTTCTTC.

The rearrangement links TRBV7-6 to TRBJ2-5; 7 nucleotides agree with TRBD1. V shed 2 bases and J 4 bases; nucleotides not matched to a gene: 10. CDR3 size: 16 residues. Per germline, CDR1 SGHVS and CDR2 FNYEAQ. The CDR3 is CASSLRGTAGAETQYF. The CDR3 DNA is TGTGCCAGCAGCTTAAGGGGGACAGCAGGGGCAGAGACCCAGTACTTC.

The rearrangement uses TRBV6-6 and TRBJ2-2; D gene uncertain. Trimming took off 6 bases at V and 1 base at J, with 6 bases between the two ends. The CDR3 has 13 residues. In germline, CDR1 is MNHNY, CDR2 SVGAGI (reference sequence). The CDR3 DNA reads TGTGCCAGCAGGTCACAGAACACCGGGGAGCTGTTTTTT. Its protein product is CASRSQNTGELFF.

This clone was picked up one time. The chain joins TRBV7-9 to TRBJ2-6; D ambiguous. CDR3 length equals 15 residues. V was shortened by 4 bases and J by 2 bases, with 9 bases between the two germline ends. CDR1 and CDR2 from the germline V gene are SEHNR and FQNEAQ (reference sequence). The CDR3 coding sequence is TGTGCCAGCAGCTCGTGGGTAGCTGGGGCCAACGTCCTGACTTTC. It translates to CASSSWVAGANVLTF.

This clone was seen just once. This chain links TRBV27 with TRBJ2-1; D gene uncertain. Germline V gene lookup returns CDR1 MNHEY and CDR2 SMNVEV (reference sequence). V lost 6 bases, J lost 6 bases, and 18 bases lay in between. The CDR3 extends over 15 amino acids. The CDR3 nucleotides read TGTGCCAGCAGGTCTCGGAGTTATTTAGGCAATGAGCAGTTCTTC. This encodes CASRSRSYLGNEQFF.

V gene TRBV14 combines with J gene TRBJ2-5, with TRBD2 as a possible D gene (5 bases). The germline CDR1 and CDR2 sequences are SGHDN and FVKESK. The V end was cut by 1 base, the J end by 3 bases, with 9 bases between. The CDR3 is 14 amino acids. CDR3 in DNA: TGTGCCAGCAGCCAAGCGGTCGGGGAAGAGACCCAGTACTTC. Residues: CASSQAVGEETQYF.

The chain recombines TRBV29-1 with TRBJ1-3, with 9 bases fitting TRBD1. CDR1 and CDR2 (germline): SQVTM, ANQGSEA. There are 15 residues in the CDR3. The J segment lost 0 bases and the V segment lost 5 bases, leaving 5 bases of the junction unmatched. The CDR3 loop is CSVFDRGSSGNTIYF. The CDR3 DNA is TGCAGCGTTTTCGACAGGGGGAGCTCTGGAAACACCATATATTTT.

V usage is TRBV7-9 and J usage is TRBJ2-1; 10 bases fit TRBD1. Germline values: CDR1 SEHNR, CDR2 FQNEAQ (reference sequence). J was trimmed by 6 bases and V by 3 bases; bases with no gene match: 8. This CDR3 has 16 amino acids. In DNA form, the CDR3 reads TGTGCCAGCAGCTTGTATGGGACAGGGGCTTTCAATGAGCAGTTCTTC. Protein sequence: CASSLYGTGAFNEQFF.